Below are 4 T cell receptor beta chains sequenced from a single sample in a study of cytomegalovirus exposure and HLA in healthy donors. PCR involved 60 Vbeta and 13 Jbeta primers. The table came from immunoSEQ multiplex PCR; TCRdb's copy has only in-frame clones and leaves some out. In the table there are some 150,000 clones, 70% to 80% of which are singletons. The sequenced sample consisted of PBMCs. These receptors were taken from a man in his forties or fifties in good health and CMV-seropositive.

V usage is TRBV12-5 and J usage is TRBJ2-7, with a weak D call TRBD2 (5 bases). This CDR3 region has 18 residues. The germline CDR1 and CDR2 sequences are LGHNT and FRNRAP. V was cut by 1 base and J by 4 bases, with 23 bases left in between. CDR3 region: CASGLGALGWNRTYEQYF. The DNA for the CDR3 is TGTGCTAGTGGTTTGGGGGCGTTGGGGTGGAATAGGACTTACGAGCAGTACTTC.

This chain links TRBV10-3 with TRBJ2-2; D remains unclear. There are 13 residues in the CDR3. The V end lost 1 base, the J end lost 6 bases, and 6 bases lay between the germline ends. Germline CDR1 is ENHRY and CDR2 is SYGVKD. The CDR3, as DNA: TGTGCCATCAGTGAGTTTCAGGCCGGGGAGCTGTTTTTT. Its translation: CAISEFQAGELFF.

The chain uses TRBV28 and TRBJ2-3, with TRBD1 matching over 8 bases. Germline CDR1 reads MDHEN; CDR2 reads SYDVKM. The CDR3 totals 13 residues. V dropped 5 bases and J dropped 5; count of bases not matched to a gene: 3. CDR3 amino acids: CASSQGAEDTQYF. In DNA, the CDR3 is TGTGCCAGCAGTCAGGGGGCCGAAGATACGCAGTATTTT.

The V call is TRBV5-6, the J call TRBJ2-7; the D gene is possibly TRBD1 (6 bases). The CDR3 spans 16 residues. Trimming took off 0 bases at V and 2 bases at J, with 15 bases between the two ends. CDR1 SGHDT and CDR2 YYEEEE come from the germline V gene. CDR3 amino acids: CASSLAQGTITYEQYF. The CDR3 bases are TGTGCCAGCAGCTTGGCACAGGGCACTATAACCTACGAGCAGTACTTC.